Each of the 27 T cell receptor beta chains below was sequenced from the same sample in a study of regulatory T cells in long-lasting Graves disease. Construction of TCR beta libraries relied on iRepertoire HTBI primers and on Arm-PCR targeting CDR3 regions. TCRdb reprocessed the multiplex PCR reads with MiXCR, giving one entry per CDR3 protein. The data show 400,000 to 500,000 distinct CDR3 sequences, 13% to 15% seen once. Time point indicated: newly diagnosed GD, antithyroid drugs for less than 3 months. PBMCs were the source of the RNA used for TCR sequencing. These data also formed part of another study, on T cells in Graves' hyperthyroidism and ophthalmopathy.

This specimen was peripheral blood mononuclear cells (PBMCs), taken at new diagnosis, from a patient treated with antithyroid drugs. All receptors derive from a woman between 50 and 59 years old with Graves disease.

This clonotype was counted ten times or more. The rearrangement uses TRBV29-1 and TRBJ2-7; 11 nucleotides match TRBD1. Germline trimming cut 7 bases from V and 4 bases from J; bases unmatched to any gene: 6. The germline CDR1 and CDR2 sequences are SQVTM and ANQGSEA. This CDR3 has 13 residues. The CDR3, as DNA: TGCAGCGCCCGGACAGGGGGCTTTTACGAGCAGTACTTC. It is translated as CSARTGGFYEQYF.

The chain carries TRBV7-3 and TRBJ2-1, with 7 bases that match TRBD2. The CDR3 runs 15 residues. From germline, CDR1 is SGHTA and CDR2 FQGTGA. The ends lost 0 bases at V and 8 bases at J; junction bases unmatched: 7. CDR3 loop: CASSLTGLGLHEQFF. DNA of the CDR3: TGTGCCAGCAGCTTAACAGGACTAGGGTTGCATGAGCAGTTCTTC.

Of note for this clonotype: This may stem from a read error, because a much larger clone lies one nucleotide away. The V and J genes are TRBV28 and TRBJ1-2; perhaps TRBD1 as D (5 bases). The germline gives CDR1 MDHEN, CDR2 SYDVKM. This CDR3 has 12 amino acids. Here the CDR3 reads CSSSSQGLGYTF. The CDR3 coding sequence is TGTTCCAGCAGTTCTCAGGGACTTGGCTACACCTTC.

This clonotype has at least ten counts. V gene TRBV9 combines with J gene TRBJ1-5; the match to TRBD1 covers 10 bases. V dropped 2 bases and J dropped 5; count of bases not matched to a gene: 7. The CDR3 totals 16 residues. CDR1 and CDR2 (germline): SGDLS, YYNGEE. The CDR3 is CASSVGDRGGDQPQHF. The CDR3 nucleotides are TGTGCCAGCAGCGTGGGGGACAGGGGAGGCGATCAGCCCCAGCATTTT.

Many counts were recorded for this clonotype. This rearrangement joins TRBV28 to TRBJ1-4; 8 nucleotides agree with TRBD1. There are 15 residues in the CDR3. CDR1 and CDR2 (germline): MDHEN, SYDVKM. With 5 bases clipped from V and 5 bases from J, the junction kept 7 bases outside the gene matches. The CDR3 spells CASSPTRQGNEKLFF. CDR3 bases: TGTGCCAGCAGTCCCACCCGACAGGGGAATGAAAAACTGTTTTTT.

This clonotype was observed a few times. This chain uses TRBV5-1 with TRBJ2-7; no definite D call. The V end was cut by 0 bases, the J end by 3 bases, with 13 bases between. CDR1 and CDR2 (germline): SGHRS, YFSETQ. CDR3 size: 15 residues. The chain's CDR3 is CASSLERHRFYEQYF. For the CDR3, the DNA is TGCGCCAGCAGCTTGGAGAGACACCGCTTCTACGAGCAGTACTTC.

This clonotype has a count of ten or more. The rearrangement joins TRBV3-1 to TRBJ1-5; no clear D gene. This CDR3 spans 16 amino acids. Trimming took 1 base from V and 7 from J, leaving 17 bases between them. From germline, CDR1 is LGHDT and CDR2 YNNKEL (reference sequence). The CDR3 spells CASSQAAWTGGQPQHF. The CDR3 DNA is TGTGCCAGCAGCCAAGCCGCTTGGACCGGCGGGCAGCCCCAGCATTTT.

This clonotype was observed many times. This chain joins TRBV12-3 or TRBV12-4 and TRBJ2-1; tentatively, D is TRBD2 (7 bases). The ends were cut back, 4 bases at V and 10 bases at J, with 20 bases in the middle. The CDR3 length is 15 residues. Here the CDR3 reads CASSSVGGGKREQFF. The CDR3 coding sequence is TGTGCCAGCAGTTCGGTAGGGGGAGGGAAACGCGAGCAGTTCTTC.

The sample holds a few counts of this clonotype. This chain uses TRBV7-9 with TRBJ2-7, with D possibly being TRBD1 (5 bases). The CDR3 runs 13 residues. Germline CDR1 and CDR2: SEHNR and FQNEAQ (reference sequence). V lost 5 bases to trimming and J lost 6 bases, with 14 bases between them. The CDR3 DNA reads as TGTGCCAGCAGCCTAGATGGGGCCTCCGAGCAGTACTTC. Translation: CASSLDGASEQYF.

This clonotype was counted at least ten times. CDR3 region: CASSSWSSGRAVEQYF. In nucleotides, the CDR3 is TGTGCCAGCAGTTCTTGGAGTAGCGGGAGGGCCGTCGAGCAGTACTTC. This sequence joins TRBV6-2 or TRBV6-3 and TRBJ2-7; the match to TRBD2 covers 11 bases. The junction had 11 bases not matched to a gene; V was cut back by 4 bases and J by 6 bases. The CDR3 extends over 16 amino acids. The V gene's germline CDR1 is MNHEY and CDR2 SVGEGT.

The V call is TRBV3-1, the J call TRBJ1-1; D remains unclear. Trimming pared 3 bases from V and 0 bases from J, leaving 8 bases between. From germline, CDR1 is LGHDT and CDR2 YNNKEL (reference sequence). CDR3 size: 14 residues. CDR3 in amino acids: CASSQVEMNTEAFF. In nucleotides, the CDR3 is TGTGCCAGCAGCCAGGTCGAGATGAACACTGAAGCTTTCTTT.

This clonotype has ten or more counts. The V gene is TRBV28, the J gene TRBJ2-7; perhaps TRBD2 as D (7 bases). The CDR3 spans 15 residues. V gave up 4 bases and J gave up 4 bases, with 17 bases separating them. Germline V gene sequence: CDR1 MDHEN, CDR2 SYDVKM. The CDR3 loop reads CASSSPGGGVYEQYF. CDR3 in DNA: TGTGCCAGCAGTTCCCCCGGAGGGGGGGTATACGAGCAGTACTTC. Full variable domain (rest looked up from reference TRBV28 and TRBJ2-7): DVKVTQSSRYLVKRTGEKVFLECVQDMDHENMFWYRQDPGLGLRLIYFSYDVKMKEKGDIPEGYSVSREKKERFSLILESASTNQTSMYLCASSSPGGGVYEQYFGPGTRLTVT.

The chain joins TRBV18 to TRBJ2-1, with 11 bases aligning to TRBD2. From germline, CDR1 is KGHSH and CDR2 LQKENI. V lost 0 bases, J lost 8 bases, and 3 bases stayed unmatched. The CDR3 consists of 15 residues. The CDR3 nucleotides are TGTGCCAGCTCACCACCGTCACTAGCGGGAGATGAGCAGTTCTTC. It codes for CASSPPSLAGDEQFF.

There are many counts of this clonotype. CDR3 nucleotides: TGTGCCAGCAGCCCCGGGACAGGGATGAGGTTCTTC. Amino acid sequence: CASSPGTGMRFF. The chain combines TRBV7-2 with TRBJ2-1; 9 bases align to TRBD1. With 5 bases clipped from V and 15 bases from J, the junction kept 8 bases outside the gene matches. Germline CDR1 and CDR2: SGHTA and FQGNSA. This CDR3 contains 12 residues.

This clonotype was observed at least ten times. The chain has TRBV12-3 or TRBV12-4 and TRBJ1-2; D is unresolved. V was trimmed by 5 bases and J by 4 bases, leaving 17 bases between them. This CDR3 region has 15 residues. The CDR3 region has the DNA TGTGCCAGCAGTGTCTCGGCCAGCAGCCTCTATGGCTACACCTTC. Encoded protein: CASSVSASSLYGYTF.

The chain combines TRBV7-9 with TRBJ2-1, with no clear D. The CDR3 is 15 residues long. V was clipped by 5 bases and J by 4 bases, with 15 bases between them. CDR1 and CDR2 (germline): SEHNR, FQNEAQ (reference sequence). CDR3 loop: CASSPSRAGYNEQFF. CDR3 DNA sequence: TGTGCCAGCAGCCCTTCTCGGGCAGGATACAATGAGCAGTTCTTC.

In this sample, this clonotype turned up a few times. The V gene is TRBV7-9, the J gene TRBJ2-7; TRBD2 matches 12 bases. V was clipped by 5 bases and J by 5 bases; unmatched bases: 7. The CDR3 loop spans 15 amino acids. CDR1 and CDR2 (germline): SEHNR, FQNEAQ (reference sequence). Here the CDR3 reads CASSPSTSGSHEQYF. The CDR3 nucleotides are TGTGCCAGCAGCCCATCGACTAGCGGGAGCCACGAGCAGTACTTC.

This clonotype was counted ten times or more. The V and J genes are TRBV6-9 and TRBJ1-5, with TRBD1 matching 7 bases. V was pared by 4 bases and J by 0 bases, with 9 bases of the junction left unmatched. This CDR3 has 17 residues. Germline V CDR1 and CDR2: MNHGY, SVAAGI. The CDR3 spells CASSFTGTAYSNQPQHF. The CDR3 nucleotides read TGTGCCAGCAGTTTTACCGGGACAGCTTATAGCAATCAGCCCCAGCATTTT.

This clonotype was observed many times. J is TRBJ2-7 and V is TRBV6-9; possibly TRBD2 for D (5 bases). V lost 3 bases and J lost 6, with 12 bases in between. The CDR3 sequence is 13 residues long. Germline V gene sequence: CDR1 MNHGY, CDR2 SVAAGI. The CDR3 loop reads CASSYEGVGEQYF. As DNA, the CDR3 is TGTGCCAGCAGTTACGAGGGAGTAGGCGAGCAGTACTTC.

This clonotype was seen more than once but under ten times. V is TRBV7-8 and J is TRBJ2-5; perhaps TRBD2 as D (5 bases). The CDR3 contains 13 residues. Trimming shortened V by 7 bases and J by 4 bases, and 13 bases separated the two germline ends. The V gene's germline CDR1 is SGHVS and CDR2 FQNEAQ. CDR3 coding DNA: TGTGCCAGCACCCTCCCCGGGGTAGAGACCCAGTACTTC. Its translation is CASTLPGVETQYF.

The V gene is TRBV7-9, the J gene TRBJ1-3; perhaps TRBD1 as D (6 bases). Between the trimmed V and J ends, which lost 5 bases and 4 bases, there was a span of 21 bases. The CDR3 consists of 17 residues. Per the germline V gene, CDR1 is SEHNR and CDR2 is FQNEAQ (reference sequence). CDR3 sequence (DNA): TGTGCCAGCAGCCCCGCCCGAAGAGGGGGACTGGGAAACACCATATATTTT. It specifies CASSPARRGGLGNTIYF. Full variable domain (missing parts from reference TRBV7-9 and TRBJ1-3): DTGVSQNPRHKITKRGQNVTFRCDPISEHNRLYWYRQTLGQGPEFLTYFQNEAQLEKSRLLSDRFSAERPKGSFSTLEIQRTEQGDSAMYLCASSPARRGGLGNTIYFGEGSWLTVV.

This clonotype was detected only a few times. The rearrangement uses TRBV20-1 and TRBJ2-3, with no clear D. The J call may not be correct, given that the DNA end is closer to TRBJ2-5. The CDR3 runs to 13 residues. Germline loops: CDR1 DFQATT, CDR2 SNEGSKA (reference sequence). CDR3 region: CSALKRSTETQYF. DNA of the CDR3: TGCAGTGCTCTTAAACGGTCCACGGAGACCCAGTACTTC.

At least ten counts were recorded for this clonotype. V is TRBV20-1 and J is TRBJ1-1; D call uncertain. This CDR3 spans 14 amino acids. V gave up 0 bases and J gave up 2 bases, with 10 bases separating them. Germline V gene lookup returns CDR1 DFQATT and CDR2 SNEGSKA (reference sequence). CDR3 sequence (DNA): TGCAGTGCTAGAGAAGGACTCCCCAACACTGAAGCTTTCTTT. As protein: CSAREGLPNTEAFF.

This clonotype was seen only a few times. The chain uses TRBV28 and TRBJ2-1; 15 nucleotides align to TRBD2. This CDR3 is 20 amino acids long. The ends lost 5 bases at V and 5 bases at J; junction bases unmatched: 16. Germline CDR1 reads MDHEN; CDR2 reads SYDVKM. CDR3 loop: CASSPPGLAGGAIGHNEQFF. In nucleotides, the CDR3 is TGTGCCAGCAGTCCCCCCGGACTAGCGGGAGGGGCGATTGGTCACAATGAGCAGTTCTTC.

This clonotype has a count of ten or more. This rearrangement joins TRBV7-3 to TRBJ2-7; 8 nucleotides line up with TRBD1. CDR3 size: 16 residues. Trimming cost V 1 base and J 6 bases; bases outside gene matches: 11. Germline V gene lookup returns CDR1 SGHTA and CDR2 FQGTGA. Here the CDR3 reads CASSLMSAGGSSEQYF. CDR3 DNA: TGTGCCAGCAGCTTAATGTCGGCAGGGGGCTCTTCCGAGCAGTACTTC.

This clonotype was seen more than once but under ten times. The chain carries TRBV24-1 and TRBJ2-1; perhaps TRBD1 as D (7 bases). Trimming pared 5 bases from V and 5 bases from J, leaving 27 bases between. Germline values: CDR1 KGHDR, CDR2 SFDVKD. This CDR3 region has 19 residues. Written as DNA, the CDR3 is TGTGCCACCAGTGGACAGGGAGGAAGTACCAGAACGGCGGACAATGAGCAGTTCTTC. It codes for CATSGQGGSTRTADNEQFF.

This sequence joins TRBV6-1 and TRBJ1-3; TRBD1 might be the D (6 bases). V lost 6 bases and J 2 bases, leaving 11 bases between the germline ends. Germline CDR1 reads MNHNS; CDR2 reads SASEGT. The CDR3 extends over 14 amino acids. The CDR3 DNA reads as TGTGCCAGCAGGCCCGGGACACCTGGAAACACCATATATTTT. It yields the protein CASRPGTPGNTIYF.